This T cell receptor (beta chain) was sequenced during a study of cytomegalovirus exposure and HLA in healthy donors. Study-wide findings and caveats: Follow-up analysis seemed to connect common viral pathogens with several of the most significant clusters identified. In vitro confirmation showed three CMV-associated chains to be CMV antigen specific.

The PCR contained 60 Vbeta and 13 Jbeta primers. Clones were sequenced by immunoSEQ multiplex PCR, and TCRdb holds only the in-frame ones, with some missing. This sample has approximately 82,000 clones, with roughly 79% found just once. The V end was cut by 2 bases, the J end by 3 bases, with 13 bases between. The CDR3 runs 15 residues. Looked up from germline, CDR1 is GTSNPN and CDR2 is SVGIG (reference sequence). As concerns this clone: Its antigen remains unidentified.

This clonotype originated in a man in his forties in good health and CMV-seronegative. Specimen: PBMCs. The genes are TRBV30 and TRBJ2-2, with D maybe TRBD1 (6 bases). Written as DNA, the CDR3 is TGTGCCTGGAGTTCTAGGGGGTCGGACACCGGGGAGCTGTTTTTT. It translates to CAWSSRGSDTGELFF.